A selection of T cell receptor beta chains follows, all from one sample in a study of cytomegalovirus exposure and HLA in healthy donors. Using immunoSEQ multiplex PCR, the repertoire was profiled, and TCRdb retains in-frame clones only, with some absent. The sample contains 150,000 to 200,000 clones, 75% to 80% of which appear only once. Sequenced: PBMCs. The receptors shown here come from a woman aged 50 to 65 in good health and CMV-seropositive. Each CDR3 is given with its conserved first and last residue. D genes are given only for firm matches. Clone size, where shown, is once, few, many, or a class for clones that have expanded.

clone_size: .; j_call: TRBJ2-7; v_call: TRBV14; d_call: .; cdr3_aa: CASSLRMGGSYEQYF; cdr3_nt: TGTGCCAGCAGCCTCCGCATGGGGGGCTCCTACGAGCAGTACTTC
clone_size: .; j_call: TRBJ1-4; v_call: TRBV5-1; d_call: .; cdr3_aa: CASSFEAGSNEKLFF; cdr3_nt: TGCGCCAGCAGCTTTGAGGCAGGGTCTAATGAAAAACTGTTTTTT
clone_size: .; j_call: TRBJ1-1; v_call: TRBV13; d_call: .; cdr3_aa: CASSLGRIGSPNTEAFF; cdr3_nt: TGTGCCAGCAGCTTAGGCAGGATAGGTTCGCCGAACACTGAAGCTTTCTTT
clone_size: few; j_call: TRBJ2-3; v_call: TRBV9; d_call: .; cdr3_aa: CASSPRYGADTQYF; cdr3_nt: TGTGCCAGCAGCCCCCGGTACGGGGCAGATACGCAGTATTTT
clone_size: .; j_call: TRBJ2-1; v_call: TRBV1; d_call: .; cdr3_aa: CTSSQPSGRLDEQFF; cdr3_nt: TGCACCAGCAGCCAACCTAGCGGGAGGCTCGATGAGCAGTTCTTC
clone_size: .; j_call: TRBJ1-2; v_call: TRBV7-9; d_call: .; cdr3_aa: CASSLGQRKWDYTF; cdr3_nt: TGTGCCAGCAGCTTAGGACAGAGGAAGTGGGACTACACCTTC
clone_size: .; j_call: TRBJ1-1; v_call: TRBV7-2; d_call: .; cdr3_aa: CASSLYRESEAFF; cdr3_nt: TGTGCCAGCAGCTTATACAGGGAATCCGAAGCTTTCTTT
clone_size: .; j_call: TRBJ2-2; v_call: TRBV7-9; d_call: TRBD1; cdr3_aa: CASSLVQGTGELFF; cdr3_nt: TGTGCCAGCAGCCTGGTACAGGGGACCGGGGAGCTGTTTTTT
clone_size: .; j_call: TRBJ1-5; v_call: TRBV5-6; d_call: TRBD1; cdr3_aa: CASSRTGADQPQHF; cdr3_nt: TGTGCCAGCAGCCGGACAGGAGCTGATCAGCCCCAGCATTTT
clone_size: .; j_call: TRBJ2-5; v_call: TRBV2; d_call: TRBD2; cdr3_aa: CASTPLAGGGETQYF; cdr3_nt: TGTGCCAGCACCCCCTTAGCGGGAGGTGGGGAGACCCAGTACTTC
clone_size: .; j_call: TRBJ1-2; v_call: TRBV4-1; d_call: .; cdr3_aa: CASSRATAPFHYGYTF; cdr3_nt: TGCGCCAGCAGCCGGGCGACAGCGCCATTCCACTATGGCTACACCTTC
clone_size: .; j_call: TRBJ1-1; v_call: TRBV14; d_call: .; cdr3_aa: CASSQDRIGGTFF; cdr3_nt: TGTGCCAGCAGCCAAGATAGGATCGGGGGTACTTTCTTT
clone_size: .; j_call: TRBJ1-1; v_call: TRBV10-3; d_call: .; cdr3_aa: CAISEGFNTEAFF; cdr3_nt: TGTGCCATCTCTGAGGGCTTTAACACTGAAGCTTTCTTT
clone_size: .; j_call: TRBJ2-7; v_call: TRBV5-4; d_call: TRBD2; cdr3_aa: CASTSAAGGSEQYF; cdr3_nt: TGTGCCAGCACCTCCGCGGCGGGAGGAAGCGAGCAGTACTTC
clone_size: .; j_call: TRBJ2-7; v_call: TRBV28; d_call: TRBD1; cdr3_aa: CASSLPGTVRAYEQYF; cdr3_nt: TGTGCCAGCAGTCTCCCGGGGACAGTCCGAGCCTACGAGCAGTACTTC
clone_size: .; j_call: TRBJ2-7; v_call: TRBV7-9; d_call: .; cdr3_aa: CASSPGPGWSYEQYF; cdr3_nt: TGTGCCAGCAGCCCCGGGCCAGGGTGGTCCTACGAGCAGTACTTC
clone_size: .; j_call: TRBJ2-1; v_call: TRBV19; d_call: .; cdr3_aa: CASSAIGRLRDNEQFF; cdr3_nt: TGTGCCAGTAGTGCCATAGGACGTTTGAGGGACAATGAGCAGTTCTTC
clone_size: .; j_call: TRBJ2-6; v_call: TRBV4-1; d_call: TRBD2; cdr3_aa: CASSQERTRRANVLTF; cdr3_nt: TGCGCCAGCAGCCAAGAAAGGACTAGGAGGGCCAACGTCCTGACTTTC
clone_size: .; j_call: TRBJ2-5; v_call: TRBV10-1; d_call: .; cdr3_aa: CASSETTQETQYF; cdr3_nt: TGCGCCAGCAGTGAAACTACTCAAGAGACCCAGTACTTC
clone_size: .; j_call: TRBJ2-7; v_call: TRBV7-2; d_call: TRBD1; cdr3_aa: CASSLTGQGNLVREQYF; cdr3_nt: TGTGCCAGCAGCTTAACGGGACAGGGGAATTTGGTGCGGGAGCAGTACTTC
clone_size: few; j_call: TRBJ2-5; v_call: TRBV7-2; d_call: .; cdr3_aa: CASSLGGSETQYF; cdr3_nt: TGTGCCAGCAGCTTAGGGGGCTCGGAGACCCAGTACTTC
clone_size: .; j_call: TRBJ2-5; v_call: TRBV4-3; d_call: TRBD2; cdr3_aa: CASSQISGGGETQYF; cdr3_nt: TGCGCCAGCAGCCAAATTAGCGGGGGGGGAGAGACCCAGTACTTC
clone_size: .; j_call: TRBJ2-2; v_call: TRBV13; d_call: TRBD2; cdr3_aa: CASSLVTSGRADQNTGELFF; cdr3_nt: TGTGCCAGCAGCTTAGTAACTAGCGGGAGGGCCGATCAGAACACCGGGGAGCTGTTTTTT
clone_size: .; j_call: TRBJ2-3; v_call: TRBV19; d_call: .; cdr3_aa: CGVGDLGQYF; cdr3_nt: TGTGGGGTGGGGGACTTGGGGCAGTATTTT
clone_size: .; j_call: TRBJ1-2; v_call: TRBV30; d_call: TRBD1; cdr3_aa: CAWRRDRPYGYTF; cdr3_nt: TGTGCCTGGAGAAGGGACAGGCCCTATGGCTACACCTTC
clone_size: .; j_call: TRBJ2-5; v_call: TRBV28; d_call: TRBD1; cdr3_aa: CASSQTGVERETQYF; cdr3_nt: TGTGCCAGCAGCCAGACAGGGGTCGAGAGGGAGACCCAGTACTTC
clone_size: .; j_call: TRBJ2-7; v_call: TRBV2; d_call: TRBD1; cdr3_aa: CASSVGQGAVEQYF; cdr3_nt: TGTGCCAGCAGTGTGGGACAGGGGGCGGTCGAGCAGTACTTC
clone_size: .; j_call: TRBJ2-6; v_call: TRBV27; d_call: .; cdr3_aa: CASIIWVQWQGGPGANVLTF; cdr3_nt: TGTGCCAGCATCATATGGGTTCAGTGGCAGGGGGGTCCTGGGGCCAACGTCCTGACTTTC
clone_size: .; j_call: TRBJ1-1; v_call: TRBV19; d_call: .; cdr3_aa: CASSTETGVTEAFF; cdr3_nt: TGTGCCAGTAGTACGGAGACAGGTGTAACTGAAGCTTTCTTT
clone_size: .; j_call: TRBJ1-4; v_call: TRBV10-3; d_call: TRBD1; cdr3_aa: CAISEFPGQGEKLFF; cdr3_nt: TGTGCCATCAGTGAGTTCCCGGGACAGGGTGAAAAACTGTTTTTT
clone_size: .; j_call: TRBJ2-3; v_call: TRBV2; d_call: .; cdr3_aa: CASTGLRTDTQYF; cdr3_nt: TGTGCCAGCACGGGATTGCGCACAGATACGCAGTATTTT
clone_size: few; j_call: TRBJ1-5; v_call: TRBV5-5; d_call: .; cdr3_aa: CASSFQFNQPQHF; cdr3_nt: TGTGCCAGCAGCTTTCAATTTAATCAGCCCCAGCATTTT
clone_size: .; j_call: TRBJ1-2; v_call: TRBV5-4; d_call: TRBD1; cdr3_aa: CASRLDRGLYGYTF; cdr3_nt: TGTGCCAGCAGACTGGACAGGGGGTTGTATGGCTACACCTTC
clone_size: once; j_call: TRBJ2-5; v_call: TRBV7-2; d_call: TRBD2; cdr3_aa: CASSARGRAETQYF; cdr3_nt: TGTGCCAGCAGCGCCCGCGGGAGGGCGGAGACCCAGTACTTC
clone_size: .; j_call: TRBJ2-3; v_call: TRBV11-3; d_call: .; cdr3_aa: CASSLIPGDTQYF; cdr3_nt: TGTGCCAGCAGCTTAATCCCAGGAGATACGCAGTATTTT
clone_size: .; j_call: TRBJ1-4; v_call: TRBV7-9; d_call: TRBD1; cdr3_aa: CASSSGQGATNEKLFF; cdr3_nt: TGTGCCAGCAGCTCGGGACAGGGGGCAACTAATGAAAAACTGTTTTTT
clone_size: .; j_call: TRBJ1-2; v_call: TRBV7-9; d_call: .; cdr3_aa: CASSLGRATDRYGYTF; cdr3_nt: TGTGCCAGCAGCTTAGGGCGGGCCACCGACCGCTATGGCTACACCTTC
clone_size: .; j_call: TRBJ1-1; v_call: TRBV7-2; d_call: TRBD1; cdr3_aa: CASSSRTGITEAFF; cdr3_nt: TGTGCCAGCAGCTCCCGGACAGGTATCACTGAAGCTTTCTTT
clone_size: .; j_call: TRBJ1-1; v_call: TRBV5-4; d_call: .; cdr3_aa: CASSLAQGDREAFF; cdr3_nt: TGTGCCAGCAGCTTGGCTCAAGGAGACAGGGAAGCTTTCTTT
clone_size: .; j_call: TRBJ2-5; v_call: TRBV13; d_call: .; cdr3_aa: CASSLAGLETQYF; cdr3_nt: TGTGCCAGCAGCTTAGCAGGTCTTGAGACCCAGTACTTC
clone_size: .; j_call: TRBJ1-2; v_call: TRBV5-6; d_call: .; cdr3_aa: CASSSRGRLNYGYTF; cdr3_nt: TGTGCCAGCAGCTCCCGTGGCCGCCTTAACTATGGCTACACCTTC
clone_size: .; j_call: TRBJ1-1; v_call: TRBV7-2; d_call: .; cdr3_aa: CASRPMRGNTEAFF; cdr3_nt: TGTGCCAGCAGACCGATGAGAGGGAACACTGAAGCTTTCTTT
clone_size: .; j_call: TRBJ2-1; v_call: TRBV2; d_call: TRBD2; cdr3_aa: CASRGLAGRNEQFF; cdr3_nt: TGTGCCAGCAGGGGACTAGCGGGGCGAAATGAGCAGTTCTTC
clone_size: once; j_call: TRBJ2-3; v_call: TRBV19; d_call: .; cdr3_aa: CASSINSLQYF; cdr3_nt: TGTGCCAGTAGTATTAACTCCTTGCAGTATTTT
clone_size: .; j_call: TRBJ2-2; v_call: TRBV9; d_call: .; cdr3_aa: CASSVGGFTGELFF; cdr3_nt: TGTGCCAGCAGCGTAGGAGGGTTCACCGGGGAGCTGTTTTTT
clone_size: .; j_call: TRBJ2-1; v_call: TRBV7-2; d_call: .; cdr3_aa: CASSLEVSEQFF; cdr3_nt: TGTGCCAGCAGCTTAGAAGTTAGTGAGCAGTTCTTC
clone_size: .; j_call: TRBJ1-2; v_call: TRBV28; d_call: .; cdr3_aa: CASSSSYGYTF; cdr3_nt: TGTGCCAGCAGTTCTAGTTATGGCTACACCTTC
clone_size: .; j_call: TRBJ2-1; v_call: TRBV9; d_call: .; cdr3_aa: CASPPHPAYNEQFF; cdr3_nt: TGTGCCAGTCCGCCTCACCCAGCCTACAATGAGCAGTTCTTC
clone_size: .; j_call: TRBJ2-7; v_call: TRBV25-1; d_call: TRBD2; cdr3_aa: CASSDPRTSGSYEQYF; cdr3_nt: TGTGCCAGCAGTGATCCTAGGACTAGCGGCTCCTACGAGCAGTACTTC
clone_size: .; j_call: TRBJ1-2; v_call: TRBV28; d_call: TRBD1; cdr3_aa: CASSLQGAFYYGYTF; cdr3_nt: TGTGCCAGCAGTTTACAGGGGGCCTTTTACTATGGCTACACCTTC
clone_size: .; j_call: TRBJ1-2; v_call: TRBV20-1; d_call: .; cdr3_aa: CSALISNGYTF; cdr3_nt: TGCAGCGCCCTTATATCTAATGGCTACACCTTC
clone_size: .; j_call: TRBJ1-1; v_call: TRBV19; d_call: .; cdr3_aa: CASSRGQLEAFF; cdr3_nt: TGTGCCAGTAGTAGAGGACAGCTTGAAGCTTTCTTT
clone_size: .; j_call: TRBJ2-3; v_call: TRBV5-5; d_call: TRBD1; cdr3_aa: CASSPGDRGWEDTQYF; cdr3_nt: TGTGCCAGCAGCCCGGGGGACAGGGGTTGGGAAGATACGCAGTATTTT
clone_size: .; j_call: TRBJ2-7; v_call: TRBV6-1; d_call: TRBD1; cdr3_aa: CASSPRQGGYEQYF; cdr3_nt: TGTGCTAGCAGTCCCCGACAGGGGGGGTACGAGCAGTACTTC
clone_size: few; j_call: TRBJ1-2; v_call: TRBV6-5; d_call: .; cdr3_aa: CASSTQTGGGWGYTF; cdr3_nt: TGTGCCAGCAGTACCCAAACCGGGGGGGGGTGGGGCTACACCTTC
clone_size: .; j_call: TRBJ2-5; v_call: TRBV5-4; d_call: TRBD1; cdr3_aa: CASSGQGASETQYF; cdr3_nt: TGTGCCAGCAGCGGACAGGGGGCTTCAGAGACCCAGTACTTC